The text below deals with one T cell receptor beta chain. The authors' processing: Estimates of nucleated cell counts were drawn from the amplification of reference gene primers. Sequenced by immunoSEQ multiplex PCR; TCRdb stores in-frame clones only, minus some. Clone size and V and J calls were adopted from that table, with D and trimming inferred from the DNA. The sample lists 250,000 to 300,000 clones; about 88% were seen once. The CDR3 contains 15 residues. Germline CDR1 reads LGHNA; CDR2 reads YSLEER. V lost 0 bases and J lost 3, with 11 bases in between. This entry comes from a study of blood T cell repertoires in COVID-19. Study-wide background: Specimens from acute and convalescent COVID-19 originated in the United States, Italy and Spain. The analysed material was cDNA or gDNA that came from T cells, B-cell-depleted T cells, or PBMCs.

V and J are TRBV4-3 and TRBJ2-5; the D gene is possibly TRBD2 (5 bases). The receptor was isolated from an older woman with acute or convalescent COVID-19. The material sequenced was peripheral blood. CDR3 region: CASSQDPGFKETQYF. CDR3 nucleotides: TGCGCCAGCAGCCAAGATCCGGGGTTTAAAGAGACCCAGTACTTC.